In its sample, the clone carrying this T cell receptor beta chain was seen a few times. The length of the CDR3 is 13 residues. The V end lost 2 bases, the J end lost 4 bases, and 6 bases lay between the germline ends. CDR1 and CDR2 from the germline V gene are SGHTS and YDEGEE. PCR primers comprised 60 Vbeta and 13 Jbeta primers. Method: immunoSEQ multiplex PCR; TCRdb's copy keeps in-frame clones and lacks some. The repertoire holds about 150,000 clones, with over 65% as singletons. This entry is derived from a study of cytomegalovirus exposure and HLA in healthy donors. Study background: A data release that came early held approximately 85 million unique TCRs from HLA-typed donors.

The TCR originated in a man in his thirties or forties in good health and CMV-seronegative. The source material was PBMCs. The J gene is TRBJ1-4, the V gene TRBV5-8; D gene uncertain. The CDR3 DNA follows: TGTGCCAGCAGCTTAGCCCTTAATGAAAAACTGTTTTTT. This codes for CASSLALNEKLFF.